A selection of T cell receptor beta chains follows, all from one sample in a study of tumor and adjacent non-tumor tissue in lung cancer. From the multiplex PCR reads, TCRdb called clonotypes with MiXCR, one entry per CDR3 protein. The data contain more than 55,000 distinct CDR3 sequences, 65% to 80% of them singletons. Sequenced: distant non-tumor lung tissue. The receptors were gathered from a man in his 60s with non-small cell lung cancer. The CDR3 runs from the conserved cysteine through the conserved F or W. Each record gives: J gene, CDR3 length, D gene, clone size, V gene, CDR3 protein. The D gene is left open where the match is weak. Size is omitted from some rows. Given values are once, few, many or a class for expanded clones.

TRBJ1-1 14 . . TRBV11-3 CASSPRIRGTEAFF
TRBJ2-5 16 TRBD2 . TRBV4-1 CVSNQELAGGLLTQYF
TRBJ2-1 14 TRBD2 . TRBV29-1 CSVAGTSESYEQFF
TRBJ2-1 14 TRBD1 . TRBV6-2/TRBV6-3 CASSRQGSYSEQLF
TRBJ1-5 16 TRBD1 . TRBV5-5 CASNLVGGDSNQPQDF
TRBJ2-7 15 TRBD1 . TRBV6-5 CASIYGAGQVYEQYF
TRBJ1-2 14 . . TRBV5-4 CASTPWVGTYSYTF
TRBJ1-2 14 . . TRBV29-1 CSVAGTPRGNAYTF
TRBJ1-5 13 . many TRBV10-3 CAISEAGNQPQHF
TRBJ1-1 14 TRBD1 few TRBV5-4 CASSLFGTGQDAFF
TRBJ1-6 12 . . TRBV6-5 CASRTGYSPLHF
TRBJ2-7 14 . many TRBV11-2 CASSLASGIYEQYF
TRBJ2-7 16 TRBD2 . TRBV29-1 CSVGTSGNSSSYEQYF
TRBJ2-2 15 TRBD2 . TRBV6-2/TRBV6-3 CANSSSGRNTWELFF
TRBJ1-2 14 TRBD1 . TRBV6-1 CANREGQAKRCYTF
. 16 TRBD2 . TRBV14 CASSQDSLAGSYEQYF